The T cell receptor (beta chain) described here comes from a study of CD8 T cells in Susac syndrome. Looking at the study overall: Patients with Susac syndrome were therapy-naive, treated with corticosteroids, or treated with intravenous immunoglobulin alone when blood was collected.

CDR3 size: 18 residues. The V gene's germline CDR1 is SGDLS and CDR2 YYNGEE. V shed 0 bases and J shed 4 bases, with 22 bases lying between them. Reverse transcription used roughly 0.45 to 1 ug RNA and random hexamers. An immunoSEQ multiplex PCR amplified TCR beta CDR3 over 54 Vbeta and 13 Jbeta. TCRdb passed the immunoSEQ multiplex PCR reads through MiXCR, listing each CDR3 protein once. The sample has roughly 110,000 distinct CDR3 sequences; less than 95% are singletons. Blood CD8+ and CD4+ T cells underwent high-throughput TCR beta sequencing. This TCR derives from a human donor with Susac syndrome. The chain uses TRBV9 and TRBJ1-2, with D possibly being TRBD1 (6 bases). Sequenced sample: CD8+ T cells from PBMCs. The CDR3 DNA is TGTGCCAGCAGCGTAGCTTTACAGGGACTCAATTCTTTCTATGGCTACACCTTC. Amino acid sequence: CASSVALQGLNSFYGYTF.